The present T cell receptor beta chain was sequenced within a study of Graves' ophthalmopathy and Graves' hyperthyroidism. CDR3 regions of TCR beta were amplified from RNA transcripts. RT-PCR with HTBI primers came first, then second-round multiplex PCR. TCRdb re-analysed the multiplex PCR reads in MiXCR, keeping a single row per CDR3 protein. This table holds 400,000 or so distinct CDR3 sequences, roughly 15% found once. The CDR3 runs 15 residues. The V gene's germline CDR1 is SGHRS and CDR2 YFSETQ. V was shortened by 2 bases and J by 1 base, with 12 bases between the two germline ends. V gene TRBV5-1 combines with J gene TRBJ2-5; no clear D gene. Sequencing input: peripheral blood. The receptor was derived from a woman between 18 and 29 years old with stable Graves' hyperthyroidism. The CDR3 nucleotides read TGCGCCAGCAGCTTTGGCGGAAGGGTCCAAGAGACCCAGTACTTC. This translates into CASSFGGRVQETQYF.